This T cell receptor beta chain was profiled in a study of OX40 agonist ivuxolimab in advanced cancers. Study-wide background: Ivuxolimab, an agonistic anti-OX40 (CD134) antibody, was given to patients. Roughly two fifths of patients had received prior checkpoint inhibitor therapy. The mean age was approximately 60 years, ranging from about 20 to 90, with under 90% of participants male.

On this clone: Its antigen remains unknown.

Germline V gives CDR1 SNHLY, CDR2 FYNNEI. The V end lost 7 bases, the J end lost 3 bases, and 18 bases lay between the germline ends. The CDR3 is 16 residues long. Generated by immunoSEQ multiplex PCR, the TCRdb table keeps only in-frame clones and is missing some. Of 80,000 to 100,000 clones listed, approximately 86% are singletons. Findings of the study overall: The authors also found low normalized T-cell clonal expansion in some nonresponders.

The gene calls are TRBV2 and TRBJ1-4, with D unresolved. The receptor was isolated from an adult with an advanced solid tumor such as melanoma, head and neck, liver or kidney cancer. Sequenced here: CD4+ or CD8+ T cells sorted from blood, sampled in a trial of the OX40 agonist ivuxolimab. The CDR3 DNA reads TGTGCCAGCAATGGCGGCAGGTCGGGCGCTAATGAAAAACTGTTTTTT. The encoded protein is CASNGGRSGANEKLFF. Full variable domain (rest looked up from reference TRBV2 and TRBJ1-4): EPEVTQTPSHQVTQMGQEVILRCVPISNHLYFYWYRQILGQKVEFLVSFYNNEISEKSEIFDDQFSVERPDGSNFTLKIRSTKLEDSAMYFCASNGGRSGANEKLFFGSGTQLSVL.